The 13 T cell receptor beta chains below come from one sample, sequenced in a study of cytomegalovirus exposure and HLA in healthy donors. Researchers ran the PCR with 60 Vbeta and 13 Jbeta primers. The assay was immunoSEQ multiplex PCR, and TCRdb's table has in-frame clones only and misses some. The sample lists around 140,000 clones, almost 85% seen once, with around 9.7% in the top ten. The sample consisted of PBMCs. These receptors originate from a woman in her sixties in good health and CMV-seropositive.

The rearrangement joins TRBV18 to TRBJ2-5, with 10 positions matching TRBD2. The tail of the sequence fits TRBJ2-7 better, so the J call may be wrong. The CDR3 has 17 amino acids. Germline CDR1 KGHSH, CDR2 LQKENI. Here the CDR3 reads CASSPSASGSLSYEQYF. CDR3 nucleotides: TGTGCCAGCTCACCTTCCGCTAGCGGGAGCCTCTCCTACGAGCAGTACTTC.

In this sample, this clone turned up a few times. This rearrangement joins TRBV4-2 to TRBJ1-1; TRBD1 matches 7 bases. The trim removed 5 bases at V and 4 bases at J, leaving 7 bases unmatched. Per the germline V gene, CDR1 is LGHNA and CDR2 is YNFKEQ. The CDR3 covers 14 residues. The DNA for the CDR3 is TGTGCCAGCAGCAAAGGGGGCGTGGGCACTGAAGCTTTCTTT. It translates to CASSKGGVGTEAFF.

This clone was detected once. One junction end does not reproduce the germline sequence, and a read error may be involved. The chain is built from TRBV30 and TRBJ1-1; D is possibly TRBD1 (6 bases). CDR1 GTSNPN and CDR2 SVGIG come from the germline V gene (reference sequence). The length of the CDR3 is 13 residues. Here the CDR3 reads CARRTAVNTEAFF. CDR3 bases: TGTGCCCGGAGGACAGCCGTGAACACTGAAGCTTTCTTT.

This sequence joins TRBV27 and TRBJ2-7; 7 bases fit TRBD2. V shed 3 bases, J shed 5 bases, and the junction held 13 bases outside the gene matches. Germline V gene data show CDR1 as MNHEY and CDR2 as SMNVEV (reference sequence). The CDR3 has 16 amino acids. For the CDR3, the DNA is TGTGCCAGCAGTTTGCTAGCGGCAGGACTAATGGACGAGCAGTACTTC. It yields the protein CASSLLAAGLMDEQYF.

This clone was recorded once. The genes are TRBV7-8 and TRBJ2-7; D possibly corresponds to TRBD2 (5 bases). CDR1 and CDR2 from the germline V gene are SGHVS and FQNEAQ. With 3 bases removed from V and 2 bases from J, the gap between germline ends came to 11 bases. The CDR3 is made up of 14 amino acids. CDR3 DNA: TGTGCCAGCAGCTTGAGGGAGACGGCCTACGAGCAGTACTTC. Residues: CASSLRETAYEQYF.

The rearrangement uses TRBV6-5 and TRBJ2-7; no clear D. The CDR3 is 9 residues long. Germline loops: CDR1 MNHEY, CDR2 SVGAGI. Trimming stripped 9 bases from V and 5 bases from J, with 5 bases between. CDR3 DNA: TGTGCCAGTTTTAACGAGCAGTACTTC. Its translation is CASFNEQYF.

V usage is TRBV11-2 and J usage is TRBJ1-4; the D is unclear. The CDR3 runs to 13 residues. Trimming took off 5 bases at V and 8 bases at J, with 12 bases between the two ends. Germline V lookup: CDR1 SGHAT, CDR2 FQNNGV. As DNA, the CDR3 is TGTGCCAGCAGCAACTTCGAGCGGGAAAAACTGTTTTTT. This gives the protein CASSNFEREKLFF.

The genes are TRBV6-5 and TRBJ2-5, with 7 bases fitting TRBD1. The DNA end lines up better with TRBJ2-7; the J call may be wrong. The CDR3 runs to 14 residues. CDR1 and CDR2 from the germline V gene are MNHEY and SVGAGI. CDR3 DNA sequence: TGTGCCAGCAGCCAAGACAGGGCCACCTACGAGCAGTACTTC. Its protein is CASSQDRATYEQYF.

The chain links TRBV2 to TRBJ1-2, with a weak D call TRBD1 (6 bases). This CDR3 is 14 amino acids long. Deletions cut 6 bases from V and 10 bases from J, with 21 bases between. Per germline, CDR1 SNHLY and CDR2 FYNNEI. CDR3 protein: CASRPDDRLNVYTF. CDR3 bases: TGTGCCAGCAGGCCCGATGACAGGCTGAATGTCTACACCTTC.

V usage is TRBV28 and J usage is TRBJ2-7, with a weak D call TRBD1 (6 bases). V was pared by 1 base and J by 3 bases, with 10 bases between. CDR1 MDHEN and CDR2 SYDVKM come from the germline V gene. This CDR3 has 14 residues. The chain's CDR3 is CASSLYRDNYEQYF. In DNA, the CDR3 is TGTGCCAGCAGTTTATATCGGGACAACTACGAGCAGTACTTC.

The chain is built from TRBV19 and TRBJ2-2; possible D gene TRBD1, 6 bases. CDR3 length: 15 amino acids. V was shortened by 6 bases and J by 1 base, with 12 bases between the two germline ends. Per germline, CDR1 LNHDA and CDR2 SQIVND (reference sequence). The CDR3 sequence: CASSLQGRNTGELFF. CDR3 in DNA: TGTGCCAGTAGCCTACAGGGTCGGAACACCGGGGAGCTGTTTTTT.

This sequence joins TRBV19 and TRBJ2-1, with a tentative D call TRBD2 (7 bases). From germline, CDR1 is LNHDA and CDR2 SQIVND (reference sequence). The CDR3 is 13 residues long. Trimming removed 2 bases from V and 14 bases from J, with 16 bases in between. CDR3 nucleotide sequence: TGTGCCAGTAGTATACAAGAGAGGGGGGGGGAGTTCTTC. Protein product: CASSIQERGGEFF.

This clone has only a few counts. The rearrangement joins TRBV4-1 to TRBJ2-7; 8 bases are shared with TRBD1. Germline CDR1 reads MGHRA; CDR2 reads YSYEKL. This CDR3 is 18 amino acids long. V gave up 0 bases and J gave up 3 bases; unmatched junction bases: 13. The CDR3 bases are TGCGCCAGCAGCCAAGAGCTGGCCACAGGGGGAAGGGGCTACGAGCAGTACTTC. This translates into CASSQELATGGRGYEQYF.